These 32 T cell receptor beta chains were sequenced from one sample in a study of graft-versus-host responses after intestinal transplantation. These receptors are not linked to any known antigen. Here immunoSEQ multiplex PCR was the method, and the copy in TCRdb shows in-frame clones only, minus some. The sample gives over 70,000 clones, 94% of which show up once; less than 0.55% is in the top ten. The sample consisted of unstimulated CD8+ T cells sorted from spleen or lymph node cells, taken before intestinal transplant. Receptors were obtained from a human donor who received an intestinal transplant.

The rearrangement joins TRBV5-1 to TRBJ2-2; D call uncertain. Germline CDR1 reads SGHRS; CDR2 reads YFSETQ. V was shortened by 3 bases and J by 2 bases, with 14 bases between the two germline ends. The CDR3 length is 16 residues. The CDR3 is CASSSSPGPNTGELFF. CDR3 bases: TGCGCCAGCAGCTCCAGCCCAGGACCCAACACCGGGGAGCTGTTTTTT.

This chain links TRBV27 with TRBJ2-5; no reliable D call. The V gene lost 0 bases and the J gene lost 5 bases, with 7 bases spanning the gap. Germline V gene data show CDR1 as MNHEY and CDR2 as SMNVEV (reference sequence). This CDR3 region has 13 residues. CDR3 sequence (DNA): TGTGCCAGCAGTTTATCAGCATGGGAGACCCAGTACTTC. Its translation: CASSLSAWETQYF.

The chain has TRBV27 and TRBJ2-7; the match to TRBD1 covers 10 bases. The V gene's germline CDR1 is MNHEY and CDR2 SMNVEV (reference sequence). The CDR3 runs 15 residues. V shed 5 bases and J 5 bases; nucleotides not matched to a gene: 9. CDR3 region: CASSPSTGGLHEQYF. CDR3 in DNA: TGTGCCAGCAGTCCATCGACAGGGGGCCTGCACGAGCAGTACTTC.

The chain joins TRBV6-5 to TRBJ1-5; D call uncertain. Trimming pared 5 bases from V and 9 bases from J, leaving 5 bases between. The V gene's germline CDR1 is MNHEY and CDR2 SVGAGI. This CDR3 comprises 10 residues. This chain's CDR3 is CASSDGPQHF. As DNA, the CDR3 is TGTGCCAGCAGTGATGGGCCCCAGCATTTT.

V usage is TRBV28 and J usage is TRBJ2-5, with a possible D match to TRBD1 (6 bases). Germline loops: CDR1 MDHEN, CDR2 SYDVKM. The CDR3 consists of 16 residues. Between the trimmed V and J ends, which lost 5 bases and 4 bases, there was a span of 20 bases. The CDR3 DNA follows: TGTGCCAGCAGTCCCAGTTACCAGAGAGGGGGAGAGACCCAGTACTTC. Its protein product is CASSPSYQRGGETQYF.

The count of this clone is one. J is TRBJ1-6 and V is TRBV7-8, with a possible D match to TRBD1 (6 bases). CDR1 is SGHVS, CDR2 FQNEAQ, per germline. V gave up 5 bases and J gave up 4 bases, with 12 bases separating them. The CDR3 sequence is 15 residues long. This CDR3 reads CASSPGTMYNSPLHF. The CDR3 DNA reads TGTGCCAGCAGCCCCGGGACAATGTATAATTCACCCCTCCACTTT.

This clone was observed a single time. This rearrangement joins TRBV12-5 to TRBJ1-2, with 7 bases aligning to TRBD1. This CDR3 comprises 21 residues. With 0 bases clipped from V and 1 base from J, the junction kept 20 bases outside the gene matches. Germline V gives CDR1 LGHNT, CDR2 FRNRAP. CDR3 nucleotides: TGTGCTAGTGGTTTGGTACGAAAGGGGGCAGGGTGGCCCCGGTATAACTATGGCTACACCTTC. Encoded protein: CASGLVRKGAGWPRYNYGYTF.

CDR3 protein: CASKLAGGYEQYF. Written as DNA, the CDR3 is TGTGCCAGCAAGCTAGCGGGAGGCTACGAGCAGTACTTC. The chain uses TRBV6-8 and TRBJ2-7, with 11 bases fitting TRBD2. After removal of 7 bases from V and 3 bases from J, the junction contained 2 bases not matched to a gene. Germline-derived CDR1 and CDR2 are MNHGY and SAAAGT. The CDR3 spans 13 residues.

The V and J genes are TRBV7-3 and TRBJ2-3; 9 bases are a match to TRBD1. The CDR3 loop spans 15 amino acids. From germline, CDR1 is SGHTA and CDR2 FQGTGA. Trimming took 5 bases from V and 1 from J; bases not matched to a gene: 4. The CDR3 here is CASSPRDRGTDTQYF. CDR3 in DNA: TGTGCCAGCAGCCCTCGGGACAGGGGCACAGATACGCAGTATTTT.

The chain joins TRBV7-9 to TRBJ2-7; TRBD2 might be the D (6 bases). Germline CDR1 SEHNR, CDR2 FQNEAQ (reference sequence). Trimming removed 5 bases from V and 2 bases from J, with 13 bases in between. This CDR3 contains 14 residues. The CDR3 loop is CASSGAGRPYEQYF. The CDR3 nucleotides are TGTGCCAGCAGCGGGGCGGGACGACCCTACGAGCAGTACTTC.

The V gene is TRBV30, the J gene TRBJ2-7, with TRBD2 identical over 9 bases. Germline loops: CDR1 GTSNPN, CDR2 SVGIG (reference sequence). Trimming cost V 0 bases and J 4 bases; bases outside gene matches: 1. The CDR3 covers 13 residues. Here the CDR3 reads CAWSVGLAYEQYF. In DNA, the CDR3 is TGTGCCTGGAGTGTGGGACTAGCTTACGAGCAGTACTTC.

This clone was counted only a few times. This rearrangement joins TRBV7-8 to TRBJ2-7; a possible D gene is TRBD1 (5 bases). The germline V and J ends were trimmed by 0 bases and 0 bases, with 9 bases remaining between them. The CDR3 length is 15 residues. CDR1 and CDR2 from the germline V gene are SGHVS and FQNEAQ. The CDR3 reads CASSLAGASSYEQYF. CDR3 in DNA: TGTGCCAGCAGCTTAGCAGGGGCTAGCTCCTACGAGCAGTACTTC. The variable domain in full, with the rest retrieved from reference TRBV7-8 and TRBJ2-7, is GAGVSQSPRYKVAKRGQDVALRCDPISGHVSLFWYQQALGQGPEFLTYFQNEAQLDKSGLPSDRFFAERPEGSVSTLKIQRTQQEDSAVYLCASSLAGASSYEQYFGPGTRLTVT.

This sequence joins TRBV10-3 and TRBJ1-3, with TRBD1 matching over 8 bases. This CDR3 has 16 residues. Germline assignment: CDR1 ENHRY and CDR2 SYGVKD. V was clipped by 3 bases and J by 4 bases; unmatched bases: 8. DNA for the CDR3: TGTGCCATCAGTGACCCCTCGACAGGGGTAGGAAACACCATATATTTT. This encodes CAISDPSTGVGNTIYF.

The J gene is TRBJ1-5, the V gene TRBV28; 7 bases are shared with TRBD1. CDR3 length: 14 amino acids. With 5 bases clipped from V and 7 bases from J, the junction kept 8 bases outside the gene matches. Germline V lookup: CDR1 MDHEN, CDR2 SYDVKM. The CDR3 sequence is CASSPTGSGQPQHF. CDR3 bases: TGTGCCAGCAGTCCGACAGGGTCGGGGCAGCCCCAGCATTTT.

The chain carries TRBV5-4 and TRBJ1-1; a possible D gene is TRBD1 (6 bases). CDR3 length: 14 residues. CDR1 SGHNT and CDR2 YYREEE come from the germline V gene (reference sequence). Trimming took 2 bases from V and 3 from J, leaving 11 bases between them. The CDR3 spells CASSFDRRDTEAFF. In DNA, the CDR3 is TGTGCCAGCAGCTTTGACAGGAGGGACACTGAAGCTTTCTTT.

The chain carries TRBV27 and TRBJ2-7; 10 bases match TRBD2. Trimming removed 0 bases from V and 2 bases from J; junction bases left unmatched: 1. Per germline, CDR1 MNHEY and CDR2 SMNVEV (reference sequence). CDR3 length: 15 residues. CDR3 nucleotide sequence: TGTGCCAGCAGTTTATCAGCGGGAGGGGCCTACGAGCAGTACTTC. Protein product: CASSLSAGGAYEQYF.

V is TRBV7-3 and J is TRBJ2-1; perhaps TRBD1 as D (6 bases). The germline V and J ends were trimmed by 1 base and 7 bases, with 11 bases remaining between them. CDR3 length equals 14 residues. Germline assignment: CDR1 SGHTA and CDR2 FQGTGA. As DNA, the CDR3 is TGTGCCAGCAGCTTAATGGGGGCGGTTAATGAGCAGTTCTTC. It codes for CASSLMGAVNEQFF.

This sequence joins TRBV2 and TRBJ2-5; D remains unclear. Germline V CDR1 and CDR2: SNHLY, FYNNEI. Trimming pared 6 bases from V and 4 bases from J, leaving 9 bases between. The CDR3 has 12 amino acids. CDR3 residues: CASSPLVETQYF. CDR3 bases: TGTGCCAGCAGCCCCCTAGTAGAGACCCAGTACTTC.

DNA for the CDR3: TGTGCCAGCAGCGGCGGACAGTTCATGAACACTGAAGCTTTCTTT. Translation: CASSGGQFMNTEAFF. The chain uses TRBV9 and TRBJ1-1; D might be TRBD1 (6 bases). The germline V gene encodes CDR1 SGDLS and CDR2 YYNGEE. The length of the CDR3 is 15 residues. V shed 3 bases and J shed 0 bases, with 12 bases lying between them. Full variable domain (rest looked up from reference TRBV9 and TRBJ1-1): DSGVTQTPKHLITATGQRVTLRCSPRSGDLSVYWYQQSLDQGLQFLIQYYNGEERAKGNILERFSAQQFPDLHSELNLSSLELGDSALYFCASSGGQFMNTEAFFGQGTRLTVV.

The V gene is TRBV4-1, the J gene TRBJ2-7; a possible D gene is TRBD1 (7 bases). The V gene's germline CDR1 is MGHRA and CDR2 YSYEKL. Trimming left V 2 bases short and J 5 bases short, with 16 bases between. This CDR3 has 15 amino acids. The CDR3 is CASSQNDREVDEQYF. The DNA for the CDR3 is TGCGCCAGCAGCCAAAACGACAGGGAGGTTGACGAGCAGTACTTC.

V usage is TRBV6-5 and J usage is TRBJ2-1, with D possibly being TRBD2 (5 bases). CDR3 length equals 13 residues. Between the trimmed V and J ends, which lost 3 bases and 5 bases, there was a span of 8 bases. Germline CDR1 is MNHEY and CDR2 is SVGAGI. In nucleotides, the CDR3 is TGTGCCAGCAGTTATTACGGGAACAATGAGCAGTTCTTC. This encodes CASSYYGNNEQFF.

The chain carries TRBV19 and TRBJ2-7, with D possibly TRBD2 on 6 matching bases. The germline V and J ends were trimmed by 7 bases and 3 bases, with 10 bases remaining between them. This CDR3 comprises 12 residues. Germline V CDR1 and CDR2: LNHDA, SQIVND (reference sequence). CDR3 amino acids: CASTGDRYEQYF. CDR3 in DNA: TGTGCCAGTACGGGAGACCGCTACGAGCAGTACTTC.

The rearrangement uses TRBV5-8 and TRBJ1-5, with 7 bases aligning to TRBD1. The CDR3 sequence is 15 residues long. Germline-derived CDR1 and CDR2 are SGHTS and YDEGEE. V lost 4 bases, J lost 4 bases, and 8 bases stayed unmatched. CDR3 nucleotides: TGTGCCAGCAGCCCCGGACAGGCTACGAATCAGCCCCAGCATTTT. Residues: CASSPGQATNQPQHF.

The V gene is TRBV9, the J gene TRBJ2-6; 13 bases map to TRBD2. The CDR3 runs to 21 residues. Germline loops: CDR1 SGDLS, CDR2 YYNGEE. The V segment lost 4 bases and the J segment 0 bases; nucleotides outside the gene matches: 13. CDR3 in amino acids: CASSQPTGTSGKYSGANVLTF. The CDR3 DNA follows: TGTGCCAGCAGCCAACCCACCGGGACTAGCGGGAAATACTCTGGGGCCAACGTCCTGACTTTC. Full variable domain (outside the CDR3, taken from reference TRBV9 and TRBJ2-6): DSGVTQTPKHLITATGQRVTLRCSPRSGDLSVYWYQQSLDQGLQFLIQYYNGEERAKGNILERFSAQQFPDLHSELNLSSLELGDSALYFCASSQPTGTSGKYSGANVLTFGAGSRLTVL.

The chain couples TRBV5-1 to TRBJ1-1; D call uncertain. V dropped 4 bases and J dropped 1 base, with 14 bases sitting between them. The CDR3 is 15 residues long. Germline loops: CDR1 SGHRS, CDR2 YFSETQ. CDR3 sequence (DNA): TGCGCCAGCAGCCCCTTCCCCTCACCGAACACTGAAGCTTTCTTT. It translates to CASSPFPSPNTEAFF.

Here the CDR3 reads CASSPQGKTEAFF. The CDR3 DNA reads as TGTGCCAGCAGTCCGCAGGGGAAAACTGAAGCTTTCTTT. The chain combines TRBV28 with TRBJ1-1, with a possible D match to TRBD1 (6 bases). V shed 5 bases and J shed 5 bases, with 12 bases lying between them. This CDR3 comprises 13 residues. CDR1 and CDR2 (germline): MDHEN, SYDVKM.

The rearrangement joins TRBV28 to TRBJ1-6; a possible D gene is TRBD1 (6 bases). The CDR3 is made up of 15 amino acids. The V gene's germline CDR1 is MDHEN and CDR2 SYDVKM. Trimming removed 7 bases at V and 7 bases at J, with 17 bases between. CDR3 residues: CASTFAHRENSPLHF. The DNA for the CDR3 is TGTGCCAGCACCTTCGCTCACAGGGAGAATTCACCCCTCCACTTT.

This chain connects TRBV18 to TRBJ2-3; weak D call: TRBD1 (5 bases). The V end lost 6 bases, the J end lost 4 bases, and 17 bases lay between the germline ends. Germline V gene lookup returns CDR1 KGHSH and CDR2 LQKENI. The CDR3 runs to 15 residues. CDR3 loop: CASSPTQGIADTQYF. Here the CDR3 DNA reads TGTGCCAGCTCCCCTACCCAGGGAATCGCAGATACGCAGTATTTT.

The chain carries TRBV27 and TRBJ2-7, with TRBD2 matching over 10 bases. V gave up 2 bases and J gave up 7 bases; unmatched junction bases: 5. Germline values: CDR1 MNHEY, CDR2 SMNVEV (reference sequence). The CDR3 length is 14 residues. CDR3 sequence reads: CASSLGLAGAEQYF. The CDR3 bases are TGTGCCAGCAGTTTAGGGCTAGCGGGAGCGGAGCAGTACTTC.

This chain joins TRBV25-1 and TRBJ2-3; TRBD2 aligns across 7 bases. The J segment lost 0 bases and the V segment lost 3 bases, leaving 6 bases of the junction unmatched. The CDR3 sequence is 16 residues long. Germline V gene data show CDR1 as MGHDK and CDR2 as SYGVNS. The CDR3 coding sequence is TGTGCCAGCAGTGACACGCGGGAGCGGAGCACAGATACGCAGTATTTT. Protein product: CASSDTRERSTDTQYF.

V and J are TRBV7-9 and TRBJ2-7, with TRBD2 matching 11 bases. The CDR3 extends over 14 amino acids. CDR1 SEHNR and CDR2 FQNEAQ come from the germline V gene (reference sequence). J lost 3 bases, V lost 5 bases, and 3 bases had no gene match. The CDR3 region has the DNA TGTGCCAGCAGCCCAGGACTAGCGGGCTACGAGCAGTACTTC. This translates into CASSPGLAGYEQYF.

The J gene is TRBJ2-1, the V gene TRBV18, with D maybe TRBD2 (5 bases). This CDR3 is built from 18 residues. Germline V gene lookup returns CDR1 KGHSH and CDR2 LQKENI. V was clipped by 4 bases and J by 4 bases, with 23 bases between them. CDR3 in amino acids: CASSLPTHFREIYNEQFF. The CDR3 DNA reads as TGTGCCAGCTCACTTCCCACCCATTTTAGGGAGATTTACAATGAGCAGTTCTTC.